The entry that follows covers one TCR beta chain sequence. The data stem from a study of blood T cell repertoires in COVID-19. CDR3 length: 15 residues. The germline CDR1 and CDR2 sequences are MNHEY and SVGAGI. After removal of 7 bases from V and 4 bases from J, the junction contained 8 bases not matched to a gene. Per the original data handling: Cell counts per sample came from amplifying reference gene primers. The repertoire was sequenced with immunoSEQ multiplex PCR; TCRdb's copy has only in-frame clones and lacks some. The V and J calls and clone size come from that table; D and trimming were worked out from the DNA. This sample has about 170,000 clones; approximately 80% occur once, and the top ten carry about an eighth. Clinical history as reported by participants underpinned cohort assignment.

The chain has TRBV6-5 and TRBJ2-5; 11 bases are shared with TRBD2. The sample taken for sequencing was PBMCs or T cells enriched from blood (not recorded which). The receptor was isolated from a man aged 50-59 years who had recovered from COVID-19. The DNA for the CDR3 is TGTGCCAGCAAAAAGGGTAGCGGGGGGGTAGAGACCCAGTACTTC. Its translation is CASKKGSGGVETQYF.